The entry that follows covers one T cell receptor beta chain sequence. Its cognate antigen is unknown. The data are from a study of blood T cells in healthy people across ages. General study findings and limits: Across the age range, TCR beta diversity per million T cells fell in a roughly linear way.

The CDR3 spans 15 residues. Germline lookup yields CDR1 MNHNS and CDR2 SASEGT. V lost 2 bases, J lost 11 bases, and 19 bases lay in between. Isolation per sample recovered at least 6 million PBMCs. The use of a sample-barcoded 5' primer and a J-beta primer mix characterized a second PCR of roughly 7 to 11 cycles. TCRdb reprocessed the 5' RACE reads with MiXCR, giving one entry per CDR3 protein. Seen here are nearly 800,000 distinct CDR3 sequences, 56% observed once, and the top ten hold around a quarter. The receptor was isolated from a man aged 35 to 55 in good health. The genes are TRBV6-1 and TRBJ2-1, with D perhaps matching TRBD1 (6 bases). Sequencing used blood. Here the CDR3 reads CASSEKGTGQNKQFF. CDR3 DNA sequence: TGTGCCAGCAGTGAAAAGGGTACAGGGCAAAATAAGCAGTTCTTC.